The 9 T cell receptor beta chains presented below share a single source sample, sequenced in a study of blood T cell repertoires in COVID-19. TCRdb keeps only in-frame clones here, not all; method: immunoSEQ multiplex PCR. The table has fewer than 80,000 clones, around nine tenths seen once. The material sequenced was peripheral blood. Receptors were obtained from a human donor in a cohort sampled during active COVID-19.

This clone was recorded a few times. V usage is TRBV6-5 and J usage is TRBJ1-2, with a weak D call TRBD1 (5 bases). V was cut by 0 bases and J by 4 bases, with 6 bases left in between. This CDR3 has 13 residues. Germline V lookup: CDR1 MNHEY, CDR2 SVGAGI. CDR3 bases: TGTGCCAGCAGTTACTCGACAGTCTATGGCTACACCTTC. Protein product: CASSYSTVYGYTF.

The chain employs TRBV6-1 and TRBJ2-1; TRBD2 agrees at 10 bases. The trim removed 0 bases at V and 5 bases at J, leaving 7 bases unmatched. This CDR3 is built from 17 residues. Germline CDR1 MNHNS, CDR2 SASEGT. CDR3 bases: TGTGCCAGCAGTGAAGCGTTGGGGCTAGCGGGGGACAATGAGCAGTTCTTC. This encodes CASSEALGLAGDNEQFF.

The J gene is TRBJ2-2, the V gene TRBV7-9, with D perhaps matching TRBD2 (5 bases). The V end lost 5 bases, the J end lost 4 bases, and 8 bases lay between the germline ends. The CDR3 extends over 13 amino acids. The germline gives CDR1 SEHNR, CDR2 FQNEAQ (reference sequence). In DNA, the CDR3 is TGTGCCAGCAGCCCCAGCGGCACCGGGGAGCTGTTTTTT. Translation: CASSPSGTGELFF.

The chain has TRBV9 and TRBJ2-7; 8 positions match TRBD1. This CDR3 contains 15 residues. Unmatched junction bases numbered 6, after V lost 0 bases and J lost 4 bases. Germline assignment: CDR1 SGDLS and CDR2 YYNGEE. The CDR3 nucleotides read TGTGCCAGCAGCGTAGGCCAGGGGGCCGTGTACGAGCAGTACTTC. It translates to CASSVGQGAVYEQYF.

For the CDR3, the DNA is TGCGCCAGCAGTGCGAGGGACAGGGGGACCTACGAGCAGTACTTC. Translating it yields CASSARDRGTYEQYF. The chain has TRBV10-2 and TRBJ2-7, with 11 bases aligning to TRBD1. Germline trimming cut 4 bases from V and 2 bases from J; bases unmatched to any gene: 4. Per germline, CDR1 WSHSY and CDR2 SAAADI. This CDR3 contains 15 residues.

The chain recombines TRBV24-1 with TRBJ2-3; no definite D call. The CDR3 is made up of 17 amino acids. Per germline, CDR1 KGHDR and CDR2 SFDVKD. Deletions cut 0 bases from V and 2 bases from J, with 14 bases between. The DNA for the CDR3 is TGTGCCACCAGTGATTTGAGTAGAGATCAATACACAGATACGCAGTATTTT. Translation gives CATSDLSRDQYTDTQYF.

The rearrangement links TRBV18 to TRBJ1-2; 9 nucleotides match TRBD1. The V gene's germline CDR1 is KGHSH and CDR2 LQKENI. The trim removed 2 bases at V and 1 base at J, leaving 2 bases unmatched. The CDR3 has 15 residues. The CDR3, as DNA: TGTGCCAGCTCACCAACAGGGGGCTATAACTATGGCTACACCTTC. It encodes CASSPTGGYNYGYTF. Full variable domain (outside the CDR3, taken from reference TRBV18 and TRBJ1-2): NAGVMQNPRHLVRRRGQEARLRCSPMKGHSHVYWYRQLPEEGLKFMVYLQKENIIDESGMPKERFSAEFPKEGPSILRIQQVVRGDSAAYFCASSPTGGYNYGYTFGSGTRLTVV.

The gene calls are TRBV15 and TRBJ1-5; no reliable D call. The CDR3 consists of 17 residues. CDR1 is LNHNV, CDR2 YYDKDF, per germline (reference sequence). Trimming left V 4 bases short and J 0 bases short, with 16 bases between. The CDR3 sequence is CATSTGAPHNSNQPQHF. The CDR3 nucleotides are TGTGCCACCAGCACGGGAGCCCCCCATAATAGCAATCAGCCCCAGCATTTT.

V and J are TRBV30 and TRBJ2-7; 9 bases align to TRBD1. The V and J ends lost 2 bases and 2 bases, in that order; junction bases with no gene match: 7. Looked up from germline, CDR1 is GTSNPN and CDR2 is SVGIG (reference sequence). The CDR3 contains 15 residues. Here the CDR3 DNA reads TGTGCCTGGAGTCGAGGACAGGGGAGTACCTACGAGCAGTACTTC. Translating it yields CAWSRGQGSTYEQYF. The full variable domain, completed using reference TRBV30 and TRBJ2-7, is SQTIHQWPATLVQPVGSPLSLECTVEGTSNPNLYWYRQAAGRGLQLLFYSVGIGQISSEVPQNLSASRPQDRQFILSSKKLLLSDSGFYLCAWSRGQGSTYEQYFGPGTRLTVT.